Presented here are 28 T cell receptor beta chains from one specimen sequenced in a study of blood T cell repertoires in COVID-19. The assay was immunoSEQ multiplex PCR, and TCRdb's table has in-frame clones only and misses some. The sample holds 110,000 to 150,000 clones, 86% seen once. The sample comprised PBMCs or T cells enriched from blood (not recorded which). Receptor source: a man aged 45-65 years who had recovered from COVID-19.

This chain links TRBV11-2 with TRBJ1-1, with D uncertain. CDR1 SGHAT and CDR2 FQNNGV come from the germline V gene. Trimming shortened V by 1 base and J by 4 bases, and 10 bases separated the two germline ends. The CDR3 has 14 residues. Here the CDR3 reads CASSLVPRGTEAFF. The CDR3 bases are TGTGCCAGCAGCTTAGTTCCTCGGGGCACTGAAGCTTTCTTT. The full variable domain, in which reference TRBV11-2 and TRBJ1-1 provide the parts outside the CDR3, is EAGVAQSPRYKIIEKRQSVAFWCNPISGHATLYWYQQILGQGPKLLIQFQNNGVVDDSQLPKDRFSAERLKGVDSTLKIQPAKLEDSAVYLCASSLVPRGTEAFFGQGTRLTVV.

About this clone: Other nucleotide sequences from this sample produce the same CDR3. The genes are TRBV5-1 and TRBJ1-3; no reliable D call. Germline loops: CDR1 SGHRS, CDR2 YFSETQ. V was cut by 4 bases and J by 0 bases, with 11 bases left in between. The CDR3 extends over 15 amino acids. This CDR3 reads CASSLDFYSGNTIYF. In nucleotides, the CDR3 is TGCGCCAGCAGCCTGGACTTTTACTCTGGAAACACCATATATTTT.

The CDR3 region has the DNA TGTGCCAGCAGCTTAGCAGGGGGGTCTCAAGAGACCCAGTACTTC. Residues: CASSLAGGSQETQYF. The chain recombines TRBV7-3 with TRBJ2-5; a possible D gene is TRBD1 (7 bases). CDR3 size: 15 residues. The germline CDR1 and CDR2 sequences are SGHTA and FQGTGA. The V and J ends lost 2 bases and 2 bases respectively, with 12 bases between them.

The chain joins TRBV7-2 to TRBJ1-6, with 9 bases matching TRBD1. Germline V gene data show CDR1 as SGHTA and CDR2 as FQGNSA. Unmatched junction bases numbered 1, after V lost 1 base and J lost 6 bases. The CDR3 runs 15 residues. The CDR3 is CASSLGQGGNSPLHF. The CDR3 nucleotides read TGTGCCAGCAGCTTAGGACAGGGGGGTAATTCACCCCTCCACTTT.

J is TRBJ1-2 and V is TRBV5-1, with a possible D match to TRBD1 (5 bases). Germline V gene lookup returns CDR1 SGHRS and CDR2 YFSETQ. This CDR3 region has 14 residues. V was trimmed by 6 bases and J by 5 bases, leaving 17 bases between them. CDR3 DNA: TGCGCCAGCAAACTACAGGCGGAAGGATATGGCTACACCTTC. Translated, it gives CASKLQAEGYGYTF. The full variable domain, with the rest looked up from reference TRBV5-1 and TRBJ1-2, is KAGVTQTPRYLIKTRGQQVTLSCSPISGHRSVSWYQQTPGQGLQFLFEYFSETQRNKGNFPGRFSGRQFSNSRSEMNVSTLELGDSALYLCASKLQAEGYGYTFGSGTRLTVV.

The chain uses TRBV7-2 and TRBJ2-2; D is unclear. Trimming stripped 5 bases from V and 7 bases from J, with 14 bases between. This CDR3 is 14 amino acids long. Germline CDR1 reads SGHTA; CDR2 reads FQGNSA. CDR3 nucleotide sequence: TGTGCCAGCAGCCTAAAACGGTCCGGCGGGGAGCTGTTTTTT. It specifies CASSLKRSGGELFF. The whole variable domain, remainder taken from reference TRBV7-2 and TRBJ2-2, is GAGVSQSPSNKVTEKGKDVELRCDPISGHTALYWYRQSLGQGLEFLIYFQGNSAPDKSGLPSDRFSAERTGGSVSTLTIQRTQQEDSAVYLCASSLKRSGGELFFGEGSRLTVL.

This clone appeared a single time. The CDR3 region is CASGPGGRVTSGRDNEQFF. The CDR3, as DNA: TGTGCCAGTGGGCCGGGAGGAAGGGTTACTAGCGGGAGAGATAATGAGCAGTTCTTC. V usage is TRBV19 and J usage is TRBJ2-1; the match to TRBD2 covers 11 bases. CDR3 length equals 19 residues. J lost 7 bases, V lost 8 bases, and 22 bases had no gene match. The germline V gene has CDR1 LNHDA and CDR2 SQIVND (reference sequence).

The chain joins TRBV5-4 to TRBJ2-1, with 9 bases matching TRBD1. The CDR3 runs to 15 residues. J was trimmed by 4 bases and V by 3 bases; bases with no gene match: 5. Germline V gene data show CDR1 as SGHNT and CDR2 as YYREEE (reference sequence). The CDR3 reads CASSSVGQGYNEQFF. The CDR3 DNA reads TGTGCCAGCAGCTCCGTGGGACAGGGATACAATGAGCAGTTCTTC.

The J gene is TRBJ1-1, the V gene TRBV18; D is unclear. Germline V CDR1 and CDR2: KGHSH, LQKENI. The CDR3 sequence is 14 residues long. The V end was cut by 3 bases, the J end by 6 bases, with 14 bases between. In DNA, the CDR3 is TGTGCCAGCTCACCTCGGTGGAGCGGCGCTGAAGCTTTCTTT. Translating it yields CASSPRWSGAEAFF.

The rearrangement joins TRBV18 to TRBJ1-6; maybe TRBD1 (6 bases). Trimming pared 3 bases from V and 7 bases from J, leaving 16 bases between. The CDR3 has 16 residues. Looked up from germline, CDR1 is KGHSH and CDR2 is LQKENI. The CDR3 nucleotides are TGTGCCAGCTCACCGCCGGTGGGGGCTAAGAATTCACCCCTCCACTTT. Its translation: CASSPPVGAKNSPLHF.

The V gene is TRBV5-1, the J gene TRBJ2-6; no firm D call. Trimming stripped 10 bases from V and 0 bases from J, with 23 bases between. Germline V gives CDR1 SGHRS, CDR2 YFSETQ. The CDR3 runs to 18 residues. CDR3 region: CAPTNNQAESSGANVLTF. Written as DNA, the CDR3 is TGCGCCCCGACGAATAACCAGGCCGAGAGCTCTGGGGCCAACGTCCTGACTTTC. Combining the CDR3 with reference TRBV5-1 and TRBJ2-6 gives the whole variable domain KAGVTQTPRYLIKTRGQQVTLSCSPISGHRSVSWYQQTPGQGLQFLFEYFSETQRNKGNFPGRFSGRQFSNSRSEMNVSTLELGDSALYLCAPTNNQAESSGANVLTFGAGSRLTVL.

The chain carries TRBV24-1 and TRBJ1-3; 7 bases are shared with TRBD1. The trim removed 3 bases at V and 1 base at J, leaving 11 bases unmatched. The V gene's germline CDR1 is KGHDR and CDR2 SFDVKD. There are 18 residues in the CDR3. The CDR3 loop is CATSDASQGLTSGNTIYF. The CDR3 nucleotides read TGTGCCACCAGTGATGCTTCACAGGGGTTGACGTCTGGAAACACCATATATTTT.

V and J are TRBV24-1 and TRBJ1-2; 9 bases align to TRBD1. The CDR3 runs to 15 residues. Germline trimming cut 1 base from V and 5 bases from J; bases unmatched to any gene: 4. The V gene's germline CDR1 is KGHDR and CDR2 SFDVKD. CDR3 nucleotide sequence: TGTGCCACCAGTGATTTTAGGGACAGGGAATATGGCTACACCTTC. Its protein product is CATSDFRDREYGYTF.

The chain employs TRBV30 and TRBJ1-6; TRBD1 matches at 8 bases. The germline gives CDR1 GTSNPN, CDR2 SVGIG (reference sequence). V lost 3 bases to trimming and J lost 10 bases; unmatched junction nucleotides: 8. CDR3 length: 14 residues. This CDR3 reads CAWSGTGKGSPLHF. The CDR3 region has the DNA TGTGCCTGGAGCGGGACAGGAAAGGGATCACCCCTCCACTTT.

The chain has TRBV19 and TRBJ1-2; 10 bases align to TRBD1. The CDR3 runs to 17 residues. V lost 5 bases, J lost 2 bases, and 11 bases stayed unmatched. Germline V gene sequence: CDR1 LNHDA, CDR2 SQIVND (reference sequence). CDR3: CASSDFWTGGTNYGYTF. The CDR3 nucleotides read TGTGCCAGTAGTGATTTCTGGACAGGGGGAACGAACTATGGCTACACCTTC.

The J gene is TRBJ2-5, the V gene TRBV18; TRBD1 matches 7 bases. Losses at the gene ends were 5 bases for V and 5 bases for J; bases not matched to a gene: 8. The CDR3 extends over 14 amino acids. Germline lookup yields CDR1 KGHSH and CDR2 LQKENI. CDR3 protein: CASSVPGQRETQYF. Here the CDR3 DNA reads TGTGCCAGCTCAGTACCGGGACAGCGCGAGACCCAGTACTTC.

This chain connects TRBV30 to TRBJ2-5; D unresolved. This CDR3 comprises 13 residues. CDR1 is GTSNPN and CDR2 is SVGIG in the germline V gene (reference sequence). Between the trimmed V and J ends, which lost 3 bases and 5 bases, there was a span of 13 bases. The CDR3 loop is CAWRRARRETQYF. The CDR3 nucleotides are TGTGCCTGGAGGAGAGCACGGCGGGAGACCCAGTACTTC. Filled out from reference TRBV30 and TRBJ2-5, the complete variable domain reads SQTIHQWPATLVQPVGSPLSLECTVEGTSNPNLYWYRQAAGRGLQLLFYSVGIGQISSEVPQNLSASRPQDRQFILSSKKLLLSDSGFYLCAWRRARRETQYFGPGTRLLVL.

The chain couples TRBV7-9 to TRBJ2-5; 7 bases are a match to TRBD1. The CDR3 has 13 residues. Trimming took 8 bases from V and 5 from J; bases not matched to a gene: 8. Germline V gene lookup returns CDR1 SEHNR and CDR2 FQNEAQ (reference sequence). Here the CDR3 DNA reads TGTGCCAGCCACCGAGGGGGCCCGGAGACCCAGTACTTC. Its protein product is CASHRGGPETQYF.

The chain has TRBV13 and TRBJ2-7; TRBD2 might be the D (5 bases). V was cut by 5 bases and J by 7 bases, with 15 bases left in between. The germline V gene has CDR1 PRHDT and CDR2 FYEKMQ (reference sequence). The CDR3 length is 13 residues. CDR3 loop: CASSRSATGEQYF. CDR3 DNA: TGTGCCAGCAGCCGCAGCGCGACGGGAGAGCAGTACTTC.

The rearrangement uses TRBV15 and TRBJ1-5; TRBD1 agrees at 9 bases. V shed 3 bases and J 6 bases; nucleotides not matched to a gene: 0. Germline V CDR1 and CDR2: LNHNV, YYDKDF (reference sequence). The CDR3 sequence is 13 residues long. CDR3: CATSRTGGQPQHF. The CDR3 bases are TGTGCCACCAGCAGGACAGGGGGTCAGCCCCAGCATTTT.

The chain joins TRBV4-2 to TRBJ1-1; D possibly corresponds to TRBD1 (6 bases). Trimming shortened V by 5 bases and J by 1 base, and 14 bases separated the two germline ends. CDR1 and CDR2 from the germline V gene are LGHNA and YNFKEQ. The CDR3 spans 15 residues. DNA for the CDR3: TGTGCCAGCAGCTTAATATCCAGGGGGAACACTGAAGCTTTCTTT. This translates into CASSLISRGNTEAFF.

The V and J genes are TRBV7-2 and TRBJ1-6, with 9 positions matching TRBD1. Germline V gene sequence: CDR1 SGHTA, CDR2 FQGNSA. The CDR3 loop spans 16 amino acids. With V trimmed by 4 bases and J by 10 bases, 11 bases remained unmatched. The CDR3 coding sequence is TGTGCCAGCAGCTCCCCCGACAGGGGGATAAACTCACCCCTCCACTTT. Amino acid sequence: CASSSPDRGINSPLHF.

This clone appeared once. The chain links TRBV19 to TRBJ1-2; perhaps TRBD1 as D (5 bases). Germline assignment: CDR1 LNHDA and CDR2 SQIVND (reference sequence). This CDR3 contains 14 residues. V lost 3 bases, J lost 5 bases, and 13 bases lay in between. This chain's CDR3 is CASSMKGNGYGYTF. In DNA form, the CDR3 reads TGTGCCAGTAGTATGAAGGGGAATGGGTATGGCTACACCTTC.

This chain connects TRBV14 to TRBJ1-5; unclear D gene. CDR3 length: 14 residues. Germline CDR1 is SGHDN and CDR2 is FVKESK. Trimming left V 2 bases short and J 6 bases short, with 11 bases between. This chain's CDR3 is CASSQNRWFQPQHF. The CDR3 DNA is TGTGCCAGCAGCCAAAACAGATGGTTTCAGCCCCAGCATTTT.

The genes are TRBV30 and TRBJ1-3, with D tentatively TRBD1 (6 bases). V was clipped by 1 base and J by 2 bases, with 6 bases between them. CDR3 length: 13 amino acids. CDR1 and CDR2 (germline): GTSNPN, SVGIG (reference sequence). CDR3 bases: TGTGCCTGGAGTGAGGGGGCTGGAAACACCATATATTTT. Its translation: CAWSEGAGNTIYF. Full variable domain (missing parts from reference TRBV30 and TRBJ1-3): SQTIHQWPATLVQPVGSPLSLECTVEGTSNPNLYWYRQAAGRGLQLLFYSVGIGQISSEVPQNLSASRPQDRQFILSSKKLLLSDSGFYLCAWSEGAGNTIYFGEGSWLTVV.

This chain uses TRBV25-1 with TRBJ2-1; TRBD2 matches at 9 bases. The germline V gene has CDR1 MGHDK and CDR2 SYGVNS. Trimming removed 4 bases from V and 7 bases from J; junction bases left unmatched: 11. The CDR3 extends over 16 amino acids. The CDR3 reads CASSGAGTSRRNEQFF. Here the CDR3 DNA reads TGTGCCAGCAGTGGAGCCGGGACTAGCCGTCGGAATGAGCAGTTCTTC.

The chain joins TRBV5-1 to TRBJ2-1, with 9 positions matching TRBD2. This CDR3 has 16 amino acids. The V gene's germline CDR1 is SGHRS and CDR2 YFSETQ. With 4 bases clipped from V and 3 bases from J, the junction kept 8 bases outside the gene matches. The CDR3 region has the DNA TGCGCCAGCAGCCCCTCCCTTAGCGGGAGCTACAATGAGCAGTTCTTC. Translation gives CASSPSLSGSYNEQFF.

The rearrangement uses TRBV11-2 and TRBJ1-1; tentatively, D is TRBD1 (6 bases). The germline V and J ends were trimmed by 1 base and 3 bases, with 12 bases remaining between them. The CDR3 contains 15 residues. Looked up from germline, CDR1 is SGHAT and CDR2 is FQNNGV. In DNA form, the CDR3 reads TGTGCCAGCAGCTTAGTACAGGGTGGATACACTGAAGCTTTCTTT. Amino acids: CASSLVQGGYTEAFF.